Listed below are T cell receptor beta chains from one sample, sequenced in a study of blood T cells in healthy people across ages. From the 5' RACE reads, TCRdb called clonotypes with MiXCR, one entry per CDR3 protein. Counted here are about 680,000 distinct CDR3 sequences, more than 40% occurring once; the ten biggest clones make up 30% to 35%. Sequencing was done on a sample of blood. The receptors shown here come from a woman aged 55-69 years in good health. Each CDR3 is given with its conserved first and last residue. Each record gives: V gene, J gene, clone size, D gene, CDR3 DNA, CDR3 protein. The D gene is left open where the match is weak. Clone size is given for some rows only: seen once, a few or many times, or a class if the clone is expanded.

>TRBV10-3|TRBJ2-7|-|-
TGTGCCATCCGGACAGCTGTTACCTACGAGCAGTACTTC
CAIRTAVTYEQYF
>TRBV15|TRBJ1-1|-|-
TGTGCCACCAGCAGAGGACTCGAGCGAACTGAAGCTTTCTTT
CATSRGLERTEAFF
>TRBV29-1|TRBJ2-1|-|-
TGCAGCGTCGCTAGAGCCCTCTCCTACAATGAGCAGTTCTTC
CSVARALSYNEQFF
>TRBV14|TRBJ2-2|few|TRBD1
TGTGCCAGCAGTCGACAGGGGCTCTACACCGGGGAGCTGTTTTTT
CASSRQGLYTGELFF
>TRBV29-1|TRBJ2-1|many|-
TGCAGCGCCTTCTACAATGAGCAGTTCTTC
CSAFYNEQFF
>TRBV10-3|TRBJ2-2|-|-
TGTGGCATCATGATTAGTATCCCCGGGGAGCTGTTTTTT
CGIMISIPGELFF
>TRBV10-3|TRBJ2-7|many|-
TGTGCCATCAGTGAGTCGGCCTACGAGCAGTACTTC
CAISESAYEQYF
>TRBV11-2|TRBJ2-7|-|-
TGTGCCAGCAGTCCGGGACCCCTGGGGCAGGAGCAGTACTTC
CASSPGPLGQEQYF
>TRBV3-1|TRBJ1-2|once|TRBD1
TGTGCCAGCAGCCCCCTCGTGGGACAGGGGGTGGATGGCTACACCTTC
CASSPLVGQGVDGYTF
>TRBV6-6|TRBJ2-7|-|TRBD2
TGTTCGTCCGGGACTAGCGGGGGGAGCTCCTACGAGCAGTACTTC
CSSGTSGGSSYEQYF
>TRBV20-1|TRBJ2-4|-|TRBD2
TGCAGTGCAACTAGCGGGAGTAAAAACATTCAGTACTTC
CSATSGSKNIQYF
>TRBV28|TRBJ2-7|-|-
TGTGCCAGCGGACAAGCCGAGCAGTACTTC
CASGQAEQYF
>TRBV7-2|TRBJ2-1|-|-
TGTGCCAGCAGCTTAGCGACCCCACCTGAGCAGTTCTTC
CASSLATPPEQFF
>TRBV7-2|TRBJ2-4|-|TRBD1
TGTGCCAGCAGCTTAGGAGACAGGGGTTCAGCCAAAAACATTCAGTACTTC
CASSLGDRGSAKNIQYF
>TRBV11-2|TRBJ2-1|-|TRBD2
TGTGCCAGCGCCCCCGGGACTAGCGGCCTCAATGAGCAGTTCTTC
CASAPGTSGLNEQFF
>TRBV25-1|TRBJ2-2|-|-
TGTGCCAGCAGTGAATATCCATACAGGGAGAACACCGGGGAGCTGTTTTTT
CASSEYPYRENTGELFF
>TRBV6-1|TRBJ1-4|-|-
TGTGCCAGCAACTCGGACGCTAATGGAAAACTGTTTTTT
CASNSDANGKLFF
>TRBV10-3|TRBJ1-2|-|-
TGTGCCATCAGCAGGGAGAACTATGGCTACACCTTC
CAISRENYGYTF
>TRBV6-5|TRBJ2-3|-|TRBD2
TGTGCCAGCAGTCAGGGGACTAGCGGGATCCGTACGCAGTATTTT
CASSQGTSGIRTQYF
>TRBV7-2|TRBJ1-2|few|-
TGTGCCAGCAGCCCATTGGGGGATGGCTACACCTTC
CASSPLGDGYTF
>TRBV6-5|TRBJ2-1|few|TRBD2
TGTGCCAGCAGTACGGGCGGGAGGTGGTACAATGAGCAGTTCTTC
CASSTGGRWYNEQFF
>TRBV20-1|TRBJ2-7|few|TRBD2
TGCAGTGCTAGGAGGGGACTAGACCTCTACGAGCAGTACTTC
CSARRGLDLYEQYF
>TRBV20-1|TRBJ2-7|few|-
TGCAGTGCGTCGCGGTCTGTCGGGGACGCCTACGAGCAGTACTTC
CSASRSVGDAYEQYF
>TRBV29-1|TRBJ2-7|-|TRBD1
TGCAGCGTTGATGAGGGACAGGACTCCTACGAGCAGTACTTC
CSVDEGQDSYEQYF